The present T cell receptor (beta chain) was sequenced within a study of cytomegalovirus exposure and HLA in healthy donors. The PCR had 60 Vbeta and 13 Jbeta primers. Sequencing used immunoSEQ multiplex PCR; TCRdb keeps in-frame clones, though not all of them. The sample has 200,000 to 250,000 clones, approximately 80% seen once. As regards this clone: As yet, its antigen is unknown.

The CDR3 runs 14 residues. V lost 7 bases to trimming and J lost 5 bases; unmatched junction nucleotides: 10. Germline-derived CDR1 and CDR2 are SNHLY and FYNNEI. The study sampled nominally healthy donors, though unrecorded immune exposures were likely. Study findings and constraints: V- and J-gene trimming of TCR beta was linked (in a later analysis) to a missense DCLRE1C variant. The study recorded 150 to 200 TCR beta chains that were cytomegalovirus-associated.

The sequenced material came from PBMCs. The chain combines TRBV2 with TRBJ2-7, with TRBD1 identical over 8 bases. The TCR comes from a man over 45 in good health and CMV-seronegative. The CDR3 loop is CASNLDRGDHEQYF. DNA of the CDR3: TGTGCCAGCAACCTAGACAGGGGAGACCACGAGCAGTACTTC.